Listed here is a single TCR beta chain. The antigen this receptor binds is unknown. The record has no base qualities; no much larger clone is one base away. The intended sense of this specimen's time point label: baseline before first vaccination. Samples from vaccinated people were obtained from the UK trials COV001 and COV002, which included a single-blind randomized controlled phase 2/3 trial of AZD1222 (ChAdOx1 nCoV-19) in healthy adults. For TCRbeta chain sequencing, PBMC samples were collected from trial participants at day 0 and at day 28 after the second dose. The CDR3 regions of human TCRbeta chains were analyzed by immunosequencing. The published analysis was carried out like this. Repertoire TCRs were checked for matches against a reference library of SARS-CoV-2-specific TCRs that had been generated using the MIRA antigen-specificity platform. Breadth was defined as the fraction of unique TCRs that were SARS-CoV-2-associated, and depth was defined as the fraction of total T cells that were SARS-CoV-2-associated. Using the MIRA data, each spike-specific TCR was assigned both to the spike region to which the TCR was reactive and to a CD4 or CD8 class. Log10-transformed breadth and depth values were compared by one-way ANOVA with Sidak's multiple comparisons tests. TCRdb retrieved this table from immuneACCESS and kept in-frame rearrangements only. Not all clones are present; in checked studies, unresolved V genes account for under half, and no reason is known for the remainder. Clone size and V and J calls were adopted from that table, with D and trimming inferred from the DNA. For this sample the table gives over 110,000 clones, of which under 95% were detected only once. Of the sample, about 3% is held by the ten largest clones.

This specimen belongs to a study of T cell responses to AZD1222 COVID-19 vaccine (dated by TCRdb to the early 2020s). Regarding the study in general: AZD1222 recipients given second doses at about 4 weeks or at about 12 weeks were pooled, since spike-specific TCR depth and breadth were not found to differ between the two schedules. TCR sequencing covered some 250 trial participants: nearly 210 given two doses of AZD1222 and about 26 given two doses of MenACWY control vaccine. Trial participants were enrolled by age into subgroups of 18-55, 56-69 and 70-plus years, and around 150, 28 and 57 TCR-sequenced participants, respectively, were included in these subgroups.

Overall results and qualifications from the work: Reportedly, almost half of the unique spike-specific TCRs recognized epitopes lying outside the regions that are mutated in the B.1.351 and B.1.1.7 variants. Because no day 14 peak-response samples were available, repertoires were characterized only after the peak T cell response. Vaccine-associated CD4 TCRs spanned the whole spike protein, with dominant responses in regions 160-218 and 743-854. Conclusions about previously exposed vaccinees are limited because only six or seven AZD1222 recipients were SARS-CoV-2 seropositive at baseline. Spike-specific TCR breadth and depth rose significantly after two AZD1222 doses compared with day 0 and with MenACWY recipients. Most participants were white British and females outnumbered males, and the authors suggested that clonal diversity may have been underestimated. The 56-69-year group was small, and its depth increase did not reach significance, likely because of low power.

The CDR1 and CDR2 encoded by the germline V gene are SGHTA and FQGNSA. The V and J ends are trimmed by 1 base and 0 bases, leaving 6 bases between them. The CDR3 measures 14 amino acids from cysteine to phenylalanine. Of the read, only the CDR3 DNA is kept; its 42 bases are in frame from base 1. The rearrangement joined TRBV7-2 to TRBJ2-5, with the D gene call left open. This specimen consisted of peripheral blood, obtained on day 0 of AZD1222 vaccination. This sequence originates from an adult in good health. The DNA sequence is as follows: TGTGCCAGCAGCTTAGTCAGGTACCAAGAGACCCAGTACTTC. The resulting protein is CASSLVRYQETQYF.